The clone carrying this T cell receptor beta chain has more than one count but fewer than ten. J was trimmed by 4 bases and V by 6 bases; bases with no gene match: 9. The CDR3 runs 15 residues. Germline-derived CDR1 and CDR2 are MNHEY and SVGAGI. This specimen comes from a study of blood T cell repertoires in COVID-19. Using immunoSEQ multiplex PCR, the repertoire was profiled, and TCRdb retains in-frame clones only, with some absent. The sample consists of a few hundred thousand clones, 80% to 85% of them appearing once. The sequence was obtained from a man between 45 and 60 years old who had recovered from COVID-19. Sequenced sample: PBMCs or T cells enriched from blood (not recorded which). J is TRBJ1-3 and V is TRBV6-5, with 7 bases aligning to TRBD1. The CDR3 DNA sequence: TGTGCCAGCAGCCTCTCAGGGGGGCCAGGAAACACCATATATTTT. As protein: CASSLSGGPGNTIYF.